In this sample, the clone carrying this T cell receptor beta chain turned up a few times. These data are taken from a study of T cells after yellow fever vaccination. The length of the CDR3 is 18 residues. Per germline, CDR1 DFQATT and CDR2 SNEGSKA (reference sequence). Trimming at V came to 0 bases and at J to 1 base, leaving 13 bases not matched to a gene. TCRdb reprocessed the 5' RACE reads via MiXCR and lists one record per CDR3 protein. The sample consists of about 550,000 distinct CDR3 sequences, over 15% of them appearing once. The genes are TRBV20-1 and TRBJ2-7; 9 bases are a match to TRBD2. Sequences were derived from PBMCs, sampled 15 days after the yellow fever booster vaccination. This clonotype was obtained from a young man who received the YFV17D yellow fever vaccine. The CDR3 reads CSARDARGAGGNSYEQYF. The CDR3 region has the DNA TGCAGTGCTAGAGATGCCCGTGGAGCGGGAGGCAATTCCTACGAGCAGTACTTC.